These T cell receptor beta chains were read from a single sample in a study of beta chain features in type 1 diabetes. The repertoire was sequenced with immunoSEQ multiplex PCR; TCRdb's copy has only in-frame clones and lacks some. The table includes hundreds of thousands of clones, 13% detected once. The sample taken for sequencing was naive CD4+ T cells from blood. The receptor source for this set is a man between 18 and 35 years old with type 1 diabetes. CDR3s include the opening cysteine and the closing phenylalanine or tryptophan. The order of the fields is clone size, D gene, V gene, J gene, CDR3 protein, CDR3 DNA. The D gene is left open where the match is weak. For some rows the clone size is stated as once, few or many, or as a class when expanded; others skip it.

clone size: few
D gene: TRBD1
V gene: TRBV13
J gene: TRBJ2-7
CDR3 protein: CASSPQIWDSASYEQYF
CDR3 DNA: TGTGCCAGCAGCCCACAGATTTGGGACAGTGCGTCCTACGAGCAGTACTTC

clone size: -
D gene: TRBD2
V gene: TRBV5-1
J gene: TRBJ2-7
CDR3 protein: CASSESGTRVEQYF
CDR3 DNA: TGCGCCAGCAGTGAATCCGGGACTAGAGTCGAGCAGTACTTC

clone size: -
D gene: -
V gene: TRBV18
J gene: TRBJ2-7
CDR3 protein: CASSPGQGKTTYEQYF
CDR3 DNA: TGTGCCAGCTCACCAGGGCAGGGAAAGACCACCTACGAGCAGTACTTC

clone size: -
D gene: TRBD1
V gene: TRBV30
J gene: TRBJ1-6
CDR3 protein: CAWTRDRSSSYNSPLHF
CDR3 DNA: TGTGCCTGGACCCGGGACAGGTCAAGCTCCTATAATTCACCCCTCCACTTT

clone size: few
D gene: -
V gene: TRBV18
J gene: TRBJ2-5
CDR3 protein: CASSPPGRGQETQYF
CDR3 DNA: TGTGCCAGCTCACCACCGGGGAGAGGTCAAGAGACCCAGTACTTC

clone size: -
D gene: TRBD2
V gene: TRBV2
J gene: TRBJ2-3
CDR3 protein: CASGTSGGTQYF
CDR3 DNA: TGTGCCAGCGGGACTAGCGGGGGTACGCAGTATTTT

clone size: -
D gene: -
V gene: TRBV4-1
J gene: TRBJ1-1
CDR3 protein: CASSHRQVMNTEAFF
CDR3 DNA: TGCGCCAGCAGCCACCGACAGGTAATGAACACTGAAGCTTTCTTT

clone size: -
D gene: TRBD1
V gene: TRBV6-5
J gene: TRBJ2-7
CDR3 protein: CASRDSQGPYEQYF
CDR3 DNA: TGTGCCAGCCGGGACAGCCAGGGACCCTACGAGCAGTACTTC

clone size: -
D gene: -
V gene: TRBV30
J gene: TRBJ1-6
CDR3 protein: CAWTRGLAYNSPLHF
CDR3 DNA: TGTGCCTGGACCCGCGGACTCGCCTATAATTCACCCCTCCACTTT

clone size: few
D gene: -
V gene: TRBV30
J gene: TRBJ1-5
CDR3 protein: CAWSGAGPQHF
CDR3 DNA: TGTGCCTGGAGTGGGGCGGGGCCCCAGCATTTT

clone size: few
D gene: TRBD1
V gene: TRBV6-5
J gene: TRBJ1-1
CDR3 protein: CASSEPTGRTEAFF
CDR3 DNA: TGTGCCAGCAGTGAACCGACAGGGCGCACTGAAGCTTTCTTT

clone size: -
D gene: TRBD1
V gene: TRBV6-6
J gene: TRBJ1-4
CDR3 protein: CASRRQGADEKLFF
CDR3 DNA: TGTGCCAGCAGAAGACAGGGGGCAGACGAAAAACTGTTTTTT

clone size: few
D gene: -
V gene: TRBV4-2
J gene: TRBJ1-1
CDR3 protein: CASSQVWGNTEAFF
CDR3 DNA: TGTGCCAGCAGCCAGGTGTGGGGGAACACTGAAGCTTTCTTT

clone size: few
D gene: TRBD1
V gene: TRBV30
J gene: TRBJ1-1
CDR3 protein: CAWKGGADRMNTEAFF
CDR3 DNA: TGTGCCTGGAAAGGGGGCGCGGACCGGATGAACACTGAAGCTTTCTTT

clone size: -
D gene: TRBD1
V gene: TRBV30
J gene: TRBJ2-3
CDR3 protein: CACESGQGTSTDTQYF
CDR3 DNA: TGTGCCTGCGAATCGGGACAGGGGACTAGCACAGATACGCAGTATTTT

clone size: -
D gene: -
V gene: TRBV30
J gene: TRBJ2-3
CDR3 protein: CAWSVLRSGRSTDTQYF
CDR3 DNA: TGTGCCTGGAGTGTACTGAGGTCGGGGCGGTCCACAGATACGCAGTATTTT

clone size: -
D gene: -
V gene: TRBV9
J gene: TRBJ2-2
CDR3 protein: CASSVDTGELFF
CDR3 DNA: TGTGCCAGCAGCGTAGACACCGGGGAGCTGTTTTTT

clone size: few
D gene: -
V gene: TRBV14
J gene: TRBJ2-7
CDR3 protein: CASSQDVGTIYEQYF
CDR3 DNA: TGTGCCAGCAGCCAAGATGTCGGGACAATCTACGAGCAGTACTTC

clone size: -
D gene: -
V gene: TRBV18
J gene: TRBJ1-5
CDR3 protein: CASSPRDKTSNQPQHF
CDR3 DNA: TGTGCCAGCTCACCCCGGGACAAAACTAGCAATCAGCCCCAGCATTTT

clone size: few
D gene: TRBD1
V gene: TRBV7-6
J gene: TRBJ1-5
CDR3 protein: CASSLGQGASNQPQHF
CDR3 DNA: TGTGCCAGCAGCTTAGGTCAGGGGGCAAGCAATCAGCCCCAGCATTTT

clone size: -
D gene: -
V gene: TRBV5-4
J gene: TRBJ2-1
CDR3 protein: CASSQLDTSSYNEQFF
CDR3 DNA: TGTGCCAGCAGCCAGCTAGACACGAGCTCCTACAATGAGCAGTTCTTC

clone size: few
D gene: -
V gene: TRBV9
J gene: TRBJ2-7
CDR3 protein: CASSVERAAAVTSEQYF
CDR3 DNA: TGTGCCAGCAGCGTAGAGAGGGCGGCAGCCGTCACCTCCGAGCAGTACTTC

clone size: few
D gene: -
V gene: TRBV30
J gene: TRBJ1-2
CDR3 protein: CAWDQGSVGYGYTF
CDR3 DNA: TGTGCCTGGGATCAGGGATCGGTAGGCTATGGCTACACCTTC

clone size: few
D gene: -
V gene: TRBV4-2
J gene: TRBJ2-1
CDR3 protein: CASSRMQDTYNEQFF
CDR3 DNA: TGTGCCAGCAGCCGAATGCAGGACACCTACAATGAGCAGTTCTTC

clone size: few
D gene: TRBD1
V gene: TRBV30
J gene: TRBJ1-1
CDR3 protein: CAWDRGNSEAFF
CDR3 DNA: TGTGCCTGGGACAGGGGGAATTCTGAAGCTTTCTTT

clone size: -
D gene: -
V gene: TRBV9
J gene: TRBJ2-7
CDR3 protein: CASSVGPTSAGEQYF
CDR3 DNA: TGTGCCAGCAGCGTAGGGCCCACGTCAGCCGGCGAGCAGTACTTC

clone size: -
D gene: TRBD1
V gene: TRBV7-8
J gene: TRBJ2-2
CDR3 protein: CASNHLGTGNTGELFF
CDR3 DNA: TGTGCCAGCAACCACCTGGGGACAGGGAACACCGGGGAGCTGTTTTTT

clone size: -
D gene: TRBD2
V gene: TRBV5-4
J gene: TRBJ2-5
CDR3 protein: CASSGAGGGETQYF
CDR3 DNA: TGTGCCAGCAGCGGGGCGGGAGGAGGAGAGACCCAGTACTTC

clone size: many
D gene: -
V gene: TRBV7-9
J gene: TRBJ2-1
CDR3 protein: CASTHFGMNRAEQFF
CDR3 DNA: TGTGCCAGCACCCACTTCGGCATGAATAGGGCTGAGCAGTTCTTC

clone size: few
D gene: TRBD2
V gene: TRBV4-1
J gene: TRBJ2-3
CDR3 protein: CASSQDPAGVDTQYF
CDR3 DNA: TGCGCCAGCAGCCAAGATCCGGCGGGGGTAGATACGCAGTATTTT

clone size: few
D gene: -
V gene: TRBV2
J gene: TRBJ1-5
CDR3 protein: CASSGAGLYSNQPQHF
CDR3 DNA: TGTGCCAGCAGTGGGGCTGGCCTGTATAGCAATCAGCCCCAGCATTTT

clone size: -
D gene: -
V gene: TRBV25-1
J gene: TRBJ1-4
CDR3 protein: CASSEGDGTLFF
CDR3 DNA: TGTGCCAGCAGTGAAGGGGACGGCACGCTGTTTTTT

clone size: few
D gene: -
V gene: TRBV27
J gene: TRBJ1-6
CDR3 protein: CASSRAAGENSPLHF
CDR3 DNA: TGTGCCAGCAGCAGGGCGGCAGGCGAGAATTCACCCCTCCACTTT

clone size: -
D gene: TRBD1
V gene: TRBV6-5
J gene: TRBJ2-7
CDR3 protein: CASSYSDRLWGEQYF
CDR3 DNA: TGTGCCAGCAGTTACTCGGACAGGCTCTGGGGCGAGCAGTACTTC

clone size: -
D gene: -
V gene: TRBV7-9
J gene: TRBJ1-1
CDR3 protein: CASSSVLRTANTEAFF
CDR3 DNA: TGTGCCAGCAGCTCTGTGCTCCGGACGGCGAACACTGAAGCTTTCTTT

clone size: -
D gene: -
V gene: TRBV5-1
J gene: TRBJ2-2
CDR3 protein: CASSLYTTSANTGELFF
CDR3 DNA: TGCGCCAGCAGCTTATATACCACCTCTGCGAACACCGGGGAGCTGTTTTTT

clone size: -
D gene: TRBD1
V gene: TRBV11-2
J gene: TRBJ2-5
CDR3 protein: CASSPGQYIQETQYF
CDR3 DNA: TGTGCCAGCAGCCCGGGACAGTATATTCAAGAGACCCAGTACTTC

clone size: -
D gene: TRBD1
V gene: TRBV28
J gene: TRBJ1-2
CDR3 protein: CASSLSDRGSGYTF
CDR3 DNA: TGTGCCAGCAGTTTATCGGACAGGGGTAGCGGCTACACCTTC

clone size: -
D gene: -
V gene: TRBV15
J gene: TRBJ2-2
CDR3 protein: CATSRDRVIHSGELFF
CDR3 DNA: TGTGCCACCAGCAGAGACAGGGTCATCCATTCCGGGGAGCTGTTTTTT

clone size: -
D gene: -
V gene: TRBV2
J gene: TRBJ1-2
CDR3 protein: CASTWGQGGYTF
CDR3 DNA: TGTGCCAGCACATGGGGTCAGGGTGGCTACACCTTC

clone size: few
D gene: TRBD1
V gene: TRBV29-1
J gene: TRBJ1-2
CDR3 protein: CSVRTGIKYGYTF
CDR3 DNA: TGCAGCGTGCGGACAGGGATCAAGTATGGCTACACCTTC

clone size: -
D gene: TRBD1
V gene: TRBV6-5
J gene: TRBJ1-2
CDR3 protein: CASSQHSGQGGGYTF
CDR3 DNA: TGTGCCAGCAGTCAACATTCGGGACAGGGAGGTGGCTACACCTTC

clone size: -
D gene: -
V gene: TRBV30
J gene: TRBJ1-1
CDR3 protein: CAWSVRGTTEAFF
CDR3 DNA: TGTGCCTGGAGTGTACGGGGAACCACTGAAGCTTTCTTT

clone size: -
D gene: TRBD1
V gene: TRBV2
J gene: TRBJ2-7
CDR3 protein: CASSGLDREDYEQYF
CDR3 DNA: TGTGCCAGCAGTGGTCTGGACAGGGAGGACTACGAGCAGTACTTC

clone size: -
D gene: -
V gene: TRBV7-8
J gene: TRBJ2-3
CDR3 protein: CASSHGYDSSTDTQYF
CDR3 DNA: TGTGCCAGCAGCCACGGATATGACTCTAGCACAGATACGCAGTATTTT

clone size: -
D gene: -
V gene: TRBV7-2
J gene: TRBJ2-5
CDR3 protein: CASSLRTGDAETQYF
CDR3 DNA: TGTGCCAGCAGCCTTAGGACGGGGGACGCCGAGACCCAGTACTTC

clone size: few
D gene: -
V gene: TRBV5-1
J gene: TRBJ2-5
CDR3 protein: CASRDISGLQETQYF
CDR3 DNA: TGCGCCAGCAGGGATATCAGCGGGCTCCAAGAGACCCAGTACTTC

clone size: -
D gene: -
V gene: TRBV19
J gene: TRBJ2-7
CDR3 protein: CASSIAGAGATYEQYF
CDR3 DNA: TGTGCCAGTAGTATTGCCGGGGCAGGGGCGACCTACGAGCAGTACTTC

clone size: -
D gene: TRBD1
V gene: TRBV7-9
J gene: TRBJ1-6
CDR3 protein: CASSPDRSDSPLHF
CDR3 DNA: TGTGCCAGCAGCCCGGACAGGAGTGATTCACCCCTCCACTTT

clone size: few
D gene: -
V gene: TRBV29-1
J gene: TRBJ2-7
CDR3 protein: CSVVSTGNYEQYF
CDR3 DNA: TGCAGCGTTGTAAGTACAGGAAACTACGAGCAGTACTTC

clone size: -
D gene: TRBD1
V gene: TRBV30
J gene: TRBJ1-4
CDR3 protein: CAGTGGGNEKLFF
CDR3 DNA: TGTGCCGGGACAGGGGGTGGTAATGAAAAACTGTTTTTT

clone size: -
D gene: -
V gene: TRBV19
J gene: TRBJ1-6
CDR3 protein: CASSIGQTYNSPLHF
CDR3 DNA: TGTGCCAGTAGTATCGGACAGACCTATAATTCACCCCTCCACTTT

clone size: few
D gene: -
V gene: TRBV7-4
J gene: TRBJ1-3
CDR3 protein: CASSPRWRDSGNTIYF
CDR3 DNA: TGTGCCAGCAGCCCCCGGTGGCGGGATTCCGGAAACACCATATATTTT

clone size: few
D gene: -
V gene: TRBV4-1
J gene: TRBJ2-2
CDR3 protein: CASSHGQNPGQNTGELFF
CDR3 DNA: TGCGCCAGCAGCCACGGGCAAAATCCGGGACAGAACACCGGGGAGCTGTTTTTT

clone size: few
D gene: -
V gene: TRBV28
J gene: TRBJ2-7
CDR3 protein: CASSVRGSYEQYF
CDR3 DNA: TGTGCCAGCAGTGTCCGGGGATCCTACGAGCAGTACTTC

clone size: -
D gene: -
V gene: TRBV27
J gene: TRBJ1-6
CDR3 protein: CASNTGDSPLHF
CDR3 DNA: TGTGCCAGCAATACAGGAGATTCACCCCTCCACTTT

clone size: few
D gene: TRBD1
V gene: TRBV6-5
J gene: TRBJ1-6
CDR3 protein: CASSWTGGMNSPLHF
CDR3 DNA: TGTGCCAGCAGTTGGACAGGGGGCATGAATTCACCCCTCCACTTT

clone size: few
D gene: -
V gene: TRBV28
J gene: TRBJ1-3
CDR3 protein: CASRYSSGNTIYF
CDR3 DNA: TGTGCCAGCAGGTATAGCTCTGGAAACACCATATATTTT

clone size: -
D gene: -
V gene: TRBV9
J gene: TRBJ2-7
CDR3 protein: CASSESWDGAYEQYF
CDR3 DNA: TGTGCCAGCAGCGAGTCATGGGACGGCGCCTACGAGCAGTACTTC

clone size: few
D gene: -
V gene: TRBV7-8
J gene: TRBJ1-1
CDR3 protein: CASSFQQGMNTEAFF
CDR3 DNA: TGTGCCAGCAGCTTCCAACAGGGCATGAACACTGAAGCTTTCTTT